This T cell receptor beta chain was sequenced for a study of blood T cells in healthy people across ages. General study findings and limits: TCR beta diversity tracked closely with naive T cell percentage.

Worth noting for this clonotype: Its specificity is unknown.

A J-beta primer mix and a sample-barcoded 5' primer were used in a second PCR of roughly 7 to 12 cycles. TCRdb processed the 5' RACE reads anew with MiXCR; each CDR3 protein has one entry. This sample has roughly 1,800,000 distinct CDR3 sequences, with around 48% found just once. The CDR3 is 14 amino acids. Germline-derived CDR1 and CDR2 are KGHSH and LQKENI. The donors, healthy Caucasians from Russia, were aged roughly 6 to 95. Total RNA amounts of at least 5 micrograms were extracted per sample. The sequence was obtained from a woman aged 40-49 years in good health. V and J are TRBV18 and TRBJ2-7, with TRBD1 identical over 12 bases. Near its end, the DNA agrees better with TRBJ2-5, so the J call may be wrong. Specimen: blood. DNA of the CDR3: TGTGCCAGCCGCTTGGGACAGGGGGCCGAGACCCAGTACTTC. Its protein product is CASRLGQGAETQYF.